These 13 T cell receptor beta chains came from one sample sequenced in a study of technical replicates of blood from a few donors. Here immunoSEQ multiplex PCR was the method, and the copy in TCRdb shows in-frame clones only, minus some. In the table there are 80,000 to 95,000 clones, around 96% of which are singletons. The sequenced sample consisted of T cells isolated from PBMCs. The receptor source for this set is a human donor in good health.

The chain recombines TRBV9 with TRBJ2-2, with 8 bases lining up with TRBD2. Germline V gene data show CDR1 as SGDLS and CDR2 as YYNGEE. Trimming took 2 bases from V and 3 from J; bases not matched to a gene: 6. The CDR3 runs to 16 residues. Here the CDR3 reads CASSVGGLDYTGELFF. The DNA for the CDR3 is TGTGCCAGCAGCGTGGGGGGACTAGACTACACCGGGGAGCTGTTTTTT.

The chain carries TRBV19 and TRBJ2-1; no definite D call. The CDR3 is made up of 15 amino acids. The germline V gene encodes CDR1 LNHDA and CDR2 SQIVND (reference sequence). V was cut by 6 bases and J by 5 bases, with 17 bases left in between. The CDR3 region has the DNA TGTGCCAGTAGCCAAAATAGTGGTACCCACAATGAGCAGTTCTTC. It yields the protein CASSQNSGTHNEQFF. The full variable domain, rest sourced from reference TRBV19 and TRBJ2-1, is DGGITQSPKYLFRKEGQNVTLSCEQNLNHDAMYWYRQDPGQGLRLIYYSQIVNDFQKGDIAEGYSVSREKKESFPLTVTSAQKNPTAFYLCASSQNSGTHNEQFFGPGTRLTVL.

The chain links TRBV13 to TRBJ1-3; possible D gene TRBD1, 5 bases. Trimming cost V 5 bases and J 4 bases, with 15 bases left between them. The CDR3 spans 15 residues. CDR1 is PRHDT and CDR2 is FYEKMQ in the germline V gene (reference sequence). CDR3 region: CASSPRAGQGNTIYF. DNA of the CDR3: TGTGCCAGCAGCCCAAGGGCAGGACAAGGAAACACCATATATTTT.

This chain uses TRBV30 with TRBJ2-7; D is perhaps TRBD1 (5 bases). This CDR3 spans 11 amino acids. Trimming shortened V by 5 bases and J by 2 bases, and 7 bases separated the two germline ends. Germline CDR1 is GTSNPN and CDR2 is SVGIG (reference sequence). CDR3 nucleotides: TGTGCCTGGGGGGCAACCTACGAGCAGTACTTC. It codes for CAWGATYEQYF.

This clone was seen just once. The chain carries TRBV9 and TRBJ2-2, with 10 positions matching TRBD2. Looked up from germline, CDR1 is SGDLS and CDR2 is YYNGEE. The CDR3 is made up of 16 amino acids. Trimming cost V 4 bases and J 5 bases; bases outside gene matches: 8. The CDR3 DNA reads as TGTGCCAGCAGCTTAGGACTAGCGGCCCAGACCGGGGAGCTGTTTTTT. Its protein is CASSLGLAAQTGELFF.

The CDR3 here is CASSSQTGYNEQFF. In DNA form, the CDR3 reads TGTGCCAGCAGCTCCCAGACAGGGTACAATGAGCAGTTCTTC. The V call is TRBV7-2, the J call TRBJ2-1; 7 bases agree with TRBD1. Germline CDR1 reads SGHTA; CDR2 reads FQGNSA. The V gene end was trimmed by 4 bases and the J gene end by 4 bases; junction bases not matched to a gene: 4. CDR3 length equals 14 residues.

This sequence joins TRBV6-1 and TRBJ2-2, with D tentatively TRBD1 (6 bases). V lost 6 bases, J lost 3 bases, and 11 bases lay in between. The length of the CDR3 is 14 residues. Germline CDR1 and CDR2: MNHNS and SASEGT. CDR3 in amino acids: CASRGQGHTGELFF. CDR3 nucleotides: TGTGCCAGCAGGGGCCAGGGGCACACCGGGGAGCTGTTTTTT.

The rearrangement uses TRBV6-6 and TRBJ2-1; TRBD1 aligns across 7 bases. The CDR3 sequence is 15 residues long. J gave up 2 bases and V 1 base, and 2 bases lay outside the gene matches. Germline CDR1 reads MNHNY; CDR2 reads SVGAGI (reference sequence). The CDR3 nucleotides read TGTGCCAGCAGTTACTTGGGGACAGCCTACAATGAGCAGTTCTTC. Translation gives CASSYLGTAYNEQFF.

CDR3 coding DNA: TGTGCCATCAGTGAGTCGACAGGGGGCTATGGCTACACCTTC. Translation gives CAISESTGGYGYTF. The V gene is TRBV10-3, the J gene TRBJ1-2; TRBD1 agrees at 9 bases. CDR3 size: 14 residues. The V gene end was trimmed by 0 bases and the J gene end by 4 bases; junction bases not matched to a gene: 0. Germline V gives CDR1 ENHRY, CDR2 SYGVKD.

The chain is built from TRBV7-9 and TRBJ2-3, with TRBD2 matching 11 bases. Looked up from germline, CDR1 is SEHNR and CDR2 is FQNEAQ (reference sequence). This CDR3 is 17 amino acids long. The trim removed 1 base at V and 2 bases at J, leaving 5 bases unmatched. This CDR3 reads CASSLGRLAGLTDTQYF. The DNA of the CDR3 is TGTGCCAGCAGCTTAGGGCGACTAGCGGGACTCACAGATACGCAGTATTTT.

V usage is TRBV6-6 and J usage is TRBJ2-3, with 9 positions matching TRBD1. V was pared by 5 bases and J by 3 bases, with 6 bases of the junction left unmatched. The CDR3 runs to 15 residues. Germline CDR1 MNHNY, CDR2 SVGAGI (reference sequence). CDR3 sequence reads: CASSPGTGFTDTQYF. In DNA, the CDR3 is TGTGCCAGCAGTCCCGGGACAGGGTTTACAGATACGCAGTATTTT.

The chain has TRBV5-4 and TRBJ2-7; 9 bases line up with TRBD1. This CDR3 has 18 residues. CDR1 SGHNT and CDR2 YYREEE come from the germline V gene (reference sequence). The V gene end was trimmed by 1 base and the J gene end by 1 base; junction bases not matched to a gene: 12. The CDR3 region has the DNA TGTGCCAGCAGCTTGCCGACCGGGACAGGGTTGTGGTCCTACGAGCAGTACTTC. Protein product: CASSLPTGTGLWSYEQYF.

The genes are TRBV5-4 and TRBJ2-7; 11 bases agree with TRBD1. The CDR3 has 12 amino acids. J lost 5 bases, V lost 10 bases, and 5 bases had no gene match. Looked up from germline, CDR1 is SGHNT and CDR2 is YYREEE (reference sequence). CDR3 protein: CAGWTGGNEQYF. In DNA, the CDR3 is TGTGCCGGCTGGACAGGGGGCAACGAGCAGTACTTC.